Each of the 19 T cell receptor beta chains below was sequenced from the same sample in a study of draining lymph node invasion in breast cancer. Memory conventional CD4 T cells were sorted as CD4+ CD45RA- CD25- cells. TCRdb independently ran MiXCR on the bulk RNA-seq reads; one entry per CDR3 protein. The sample lists about 2,500 distinct CDR3 sequences, approximately 81% occurring once. Sequenced: sorted memory CD4+ effector T cells from a lymph node. These receptors were taken from a female donor with luminal breast cancer.

This clonotype was seen only a few times. CDR3 sequence (DNA): TGTGCCAGCAGTTGGGGGGGAATTGAAGCTTTCTTT. It specifies CASSWGGIEAFF. The chain links TRBV12-3 or TRBV12-4 to TRBJ1-1, with a weak D call TRBD1 (5 bases). CDR3 size: 12 residues. V was trimmed by 4 bases and J by 7 bases, leaving 10 bases between them.

The rearrangement uses TRBV7-8 and TRBJ2-1, with 13 bases fitting TRBD2. V dropped 5 bases and J dropped 8; count of bases not matched to a gene: 12. CDR3 length: 17 amino acids. Germline V lookup: CDR1 SGHVS, CDR2 FQNEAQ. CDR3 sequence: CASSPLTSGGAKYEQFF. The CDR3 DNA follows: TGTGCCAGCAGCCCTCTTACTAGCGGGGGGGCCAAATATGAGCAGTTCTTC.

The V gene is TRBV12-3 or TRBV12-4, the J gene TRBJ1-1; weak D call: TRBD1 (6 bases). The CDR3 has 16 amino acids. V was pared by 6 bases and J by 0 bases, with 17 bases between. In DNA form, the CDR3 reads TGTGCCAGCAGCAGCCAGGGGTCTACCATGAACACTGAAGCTTTCTTT. Protein product: CASSSQGSTMNTEAFF.

The chain is built from TRBV10-1 and TRBJ2-2; D remains ambiguous. The CDR3 covers 13 residues. Trimming took 0 bases from V and 9 from J, leaving 8 bases between them. CDR1 is WNHNN and CDR2 is SYGVQD in the germline V gene (reference sequence). Here the CDR3 DNA reads TGCGCCAGCAGTGAGTCGTTATCCCGGGAGCTGTTTTTT. It translates to CASSESLSRELFF.

V is TRBV11-2 and J is TRBJ2-1; D may be TRBD2 (5 bases). The CDR3 is 12 residues long. Trimming took off 3 bases at V and 10 bases at J, with 10 bases between the two ends. Germline V gene sequence: CDR1 SGHAT, CDR2 FQNNGV. CDR3 DNA sequence: TGTGCCAGCAGCTTCGGGCGCGGGGAGCAGTTCTTC. It specifies CASSFGRGEQFF. Based on the CDR3 plus reference TRBV11-2 and TRBJ2-1, the full variable domain is EAGVAQSPRYKIIEKRQSVAFWCNPISGHATLYWYQQILGQGPKLLIQFQNNGVVDDSQLPKDRFSAERLKGVDSTLKIQPAKLEDSAVYLCASSFGRGEQFFGPGTRLTVL.

J is TRBJ2-7 and V is TRBV5-6; D is possibly TRBD1 (6 bases). The CDR3 covers 12 residues. Germline V CDR1 and CDR2: SGHDT, YYEEEE. V shed 4 bases and J shed 4 bases, with 9 bases lying between them. CDR3 in amino acids: CASSHGQYEQYV. The CDR3 DNA reads as TGTGCCAGCAGCCACGGACAGTACGAGCAGTACGTC.

The chain joins TRBV5-5 to TRBJ1-1; no clear D gene. The CDR3 is made up of 12 amino acids. V shed 2 bases and J shed 6 bases, with 8 bases lying between them. The germline V gene has CDR1 SGHKS and CDR2 YYEKEE (reference sequence). In DNA, the CDR3 is TGTGCCAGCAGCTTTAGTCTCTCTGAAGCTTTCTTT. The encoded protein is CASSFSLSEAFF. Using reference TRBV5-5 and TRBJ1-1 for the parts outside the CDR3, the full variable domain is DAGVTQSPTHLIKTRGQQVTLRCSPISGHKSVSWYQQVLGQGPQFIFQYYEKEERGRGNFPDRFSARQFPNYSSELNVNALLLGDSALYLCASSFSLSEAFFGQGTRLTVV.

The chain recombines TRBV15 with TRBJ2-1, with D tentatively TRBD1 (6 bases). V lost 1 base and J lost 3, with 16 bases in between. CDR1 is LNHNV and CDR2 is YYDKDF in the germline V gene (reference sequence). The CDR3 extends over 17 amino acids. The CDR3 DNA reads TGTGCCACCAGCAGAGTTTTAGGGACAAGCCTCTACAATGAGCAGTTCTTC. Residues: CATSRVLGTSLYNEQFF. Drawing the rest from reference TRBV15 and TRBJ2-1, the complete variable domain is DAMVIQNPRYQVTQFGKPVTLSCSQTLNHNVMYWYQQKSSQAPKLLFHYYDKDFNNEADTPDNFQSRRPNTSFCFLDIRSPGLGDTAMYLCATSRVLGTSLYNEQFFGPGTRLTVL.

The J gene is TRBJ2-1, the V gene TRBV10-3; D gene unclear. V was shortened by 4 bases and J by 6 bases, with 10 bases between the two germline ends. This CDR3 comprises 13 residues. Germline CDR1 is ENHRY and CDR2 is SYGVKD. The CDR3 DNA sequence: TGTGCCATCAGTGCTGGCGCCGGCAATGAGCAGTTCTTC. It encodes CAISAGAGNEQFF.

The V gene is TRBV28, the J gene TRBJ1-4, with TRBD1 matching over 10 bases. Germline V CDR1 and CDR2: MDHEN, SYDVKM. This CDR3 is built from 17 residues. Trimming at V came to 7 bases and at J to 5 bases, leaving 13 bases not matched to a gene. DNA for the CDR3: TGTGCCAGCATCCGGGCGGGACAGGGGAAACTCAATGAAAAACTGTTTTTT. As protein: CASIRAGQGKLNEKLFF. The entire variable domain, with the rest obtained from reference TRBV28 and TRBJ1-4, is as follows: DVKVTQSSRYLVKRTGEKVFLECVQDMDHENMFWYRQDPGLGLRLIYFSYDVKMKEKGDIPEGYSVSREKKERFSLILESASTNQTSMYLCASIRAGQGKLNEKLFFGSGTQLSVL.

The rearrangement joins TRBV7-7 to TRBJ2-1; possible D gene TRBD1, 6 bases. V gave up 5 bases and J gave up 9 bases, with 17 bases separating them. Germline V gene sequence: CDR1 SSHAT, CDR2 FNYEAQ (reference sequence). CDR3 length: 14 amino acids. The CDR3 nucleotides read TGTGCCAGCAGCATCCACCCACAGGGAGCTGAGCAGTTCTTC. Its protein product is CASSIHPQGAEQFF.

The rearrangement links TRBV12-3 or TRBV12-4 to TRBJ1-6; D not resolved. With 6 bases removed from V and 5 bases from J, the gap between germline ends came to 11 bases. The CDR3 is made up of 14 amino acids. The CDR3 DNA reads as TGTGCCAGCAGCTCCGGACGGGATAATTCACCCCTCCACTTT. This sequence encodes CASSSGRDNSPLHF.

This sequence joins TRBV3-1 and TRBJ2-1; D remains ambiguous. Germline lookup yields CDR1 LGHDT and CDR2 YNNKEL (reference sequence). This CDR3 has 12 amino acids. V was shortened by 1 base and J by 7 bases, with 5 bases between the two germline ends. DNA for the CDR3: TGTGCCAGCAGCCAAGGAGAAAATGAGCAGTTCTTC. Its protein product is CASSQGENEQFF.

CDR3 loop: CASSPRRGPKPDTQYF. The DNA for the CDR3 is TGTGCCAGCAGCCCCCGGCGGGGACCTAAACCAGATACGCAGTATTTT. V is TRBV11-1 and J is TRBJ2-3; D possibly corresponds to TRBD2 (6 bases). Trimming took off 5 bases at V and 4 bases at J, with 19 bases between the two ends. The germline V gene has CDR1 SGHAT and CDR2 FQDESV (reference sequence). The CDR3 totals 16 residues. Based on the CDR3 plus reference TRBV11-1 and TRBJ2-3, the full variable domain is EAEVAQSPRYKITEKSQAVAFWCDPISGHATLYWYRQILGQGPELLVQFQDESVVDDSQLPKDRFSAERLKGVDSTLKIQPAELGDSAMYLCASSPRRGPKPDTQYFGPGTRLTVL.

This clonotype has just a few counts. V gene TRBV25-1 combines with J gene TRBJ1-1; D gene uncertain. V lost 3 bases and J lost 7, with 6 bases in between. CDR1 is MGHDK and CDR2 is SYGVNS in the germline V gene. The CDR3 is 11 residues long. In nucleotides, the CDR3 is TGTGCCAGCAGTGACCTCCGTGAAGCTTTCTTT. Translation gives CASSDLREAFF. Using reference TRBV25-1 and TRBJ1-1 for the parts outside the CDR3, the full variable domain is EADIYQTPRYLVIGTGKKITLECSQTMGHDKMYWYQQDPGMELHLIHYSYGVNSTEKGDLSSESTVSRIRTEHFPLTLESARPSHTSQYLCASSDLREAFFGQGTRLTVV.

The chain couples TRBV20-1 to TRBJ1-6; 8 bases map to TRBD1. From germline, CDR1 is DFQATT and CDR2 SNEGSKA (reference sequence). CDR3 size: 13 residues. The V gene end was trimmed by 3 bases and the J gene end by 8 bases; junction bases not matched to a gene: 3. The CDR3 DNA sequence: TGCAGTGCTAGCTCAGGGGGCGATTCACCCCTCCACTTT. Amino acid sequence: CSASSGGDSPLHF.

The gene calls are TRBV5-1 and TRBJ1-5; D is uncertain. Germline-derived CDR1 and CDR2 are SGHRS and YFSETQ. V lost 5 bases, J lost 4 bases, and 10 bases lay in between. CDR3 length equals 13 residues. CDR3 region: CASRETLNQPQHF. CDR3 sequence (DNA): TGCGCCAGCAGAGAAACCCTAAATCAGCCCCAGCATTTT.

The V and J genes are TRBV29-1 and TRBJ2-5; the D is unclear. Germline V gene lookup returns CDR1 SQVTM and CDR2 ANQGSEA. V was trimmed by 7 bases and J by 5 bases, leaving 11 bases between them. This CDR3 has 11 residues. DNA for the CDR3: TGCAGCGGGCAATTACTTGAGACCCAGTACTTC. This gives the protein CSGQLLETQYF.

This chain uses TRBV6-5 with TRBJ1-2, with D uncertain. From germline, CDR1 is MNHEY and CDR2 SVGAGI. This CDR3 has 12 residues. V was shortened by 2 bases and J by 4 bases, with 5 bases between the two germline ends. The DNA of the CDR3 is TGTGCCAGCAGTTACGTGGGCTATGGCTACACCTTC. Translation: CASSYVGYGYTF.